This TCR beta chain was documented in a study of beta chain features in type 1 diabetes. The study's findings and limits: For type 1 diabetes patients, VDJ junctions showed fewer insertions and more deletions. Type 1 diabetes patients had moderately but significantly shorter TCRB CDR3s in all four CD4+ subsets.

The isolated RNA, all of it, was reverse transcribed, so expressed TCRB transcripts were what got sequenced. The repertoire was sequenced with immunoSEQ multiplex PCR; TCRdb's copy has only in-frame clones and lacks some. The sample gives fewer than 350,000 clones, about 15% of which show up once; 0.015% to 0.017% is in the top ten. Sorted CD4+ subsets: naive, central memory, regulatory, stem cell-like memory (CD45RO/CCR7/CD25/CD127/CD95/CD27 panel). On this clone: The antigen is undetermined.

The sequenced sample consisted of naive CD4+ T cells from blood. The clonotype comes from a man between 18 and 35 years old with type 1 diabetes.

The CDR3: CASSPSVSGTYNEQFF. The CDR3 DNA reads as TGTGCCAGCTCACCCTCCGTGAGCGGGACCTACAATGAGCAGTTCTTC. The chain employs TRBV18 and TRBJ2-1, with 7 bases aligning to TRBD2. The CDR3 consists of 16 residues. V gave up 3 bases and J gave up 2 bases; unmatched junction bases: 7. Germline V gene sequence: CDR1 KGHSH, CDR2 LQKENI.